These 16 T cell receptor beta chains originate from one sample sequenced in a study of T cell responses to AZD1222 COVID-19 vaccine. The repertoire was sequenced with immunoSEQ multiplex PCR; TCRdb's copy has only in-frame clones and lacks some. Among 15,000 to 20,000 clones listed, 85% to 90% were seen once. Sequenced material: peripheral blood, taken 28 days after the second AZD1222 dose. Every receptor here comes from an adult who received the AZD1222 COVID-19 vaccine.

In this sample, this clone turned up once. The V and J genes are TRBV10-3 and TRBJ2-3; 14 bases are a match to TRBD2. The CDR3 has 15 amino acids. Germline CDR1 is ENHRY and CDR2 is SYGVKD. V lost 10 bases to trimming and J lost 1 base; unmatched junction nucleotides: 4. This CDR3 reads CATQGLAGGTDTQYF. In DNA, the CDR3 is TGTGCCACCCAGGGACTAGCGGGAGGCACAGATACGCAGTATTTT.

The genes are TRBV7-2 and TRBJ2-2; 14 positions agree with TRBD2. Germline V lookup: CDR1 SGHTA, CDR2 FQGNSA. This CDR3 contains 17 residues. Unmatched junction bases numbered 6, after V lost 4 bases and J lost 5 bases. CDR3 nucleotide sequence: TGTGCCAGCAGCTCGACTAGCGGGGGGGCTCGGACCGGGGAGCTGTTTTTT. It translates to CASSSTSGGARTGELFF.

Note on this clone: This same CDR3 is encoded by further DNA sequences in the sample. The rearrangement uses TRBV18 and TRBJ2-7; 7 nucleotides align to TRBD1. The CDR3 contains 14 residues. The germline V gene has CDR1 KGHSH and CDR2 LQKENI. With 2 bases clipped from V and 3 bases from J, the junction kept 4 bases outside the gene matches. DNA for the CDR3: TGTGCCAGCTCACCAGGGTGGGACAGCTACGAGCAGTACGTC. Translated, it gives CASSPGWDSYEQYV.

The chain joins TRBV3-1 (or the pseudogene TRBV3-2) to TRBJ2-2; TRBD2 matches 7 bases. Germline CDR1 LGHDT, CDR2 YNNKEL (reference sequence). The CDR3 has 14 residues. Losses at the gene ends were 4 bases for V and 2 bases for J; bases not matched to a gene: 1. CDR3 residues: CASSRGGNTGELFF. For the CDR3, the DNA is TGTGCCAGCAGCCGCGGGGGAAACACCGGGGAGCTGTTTTTT.

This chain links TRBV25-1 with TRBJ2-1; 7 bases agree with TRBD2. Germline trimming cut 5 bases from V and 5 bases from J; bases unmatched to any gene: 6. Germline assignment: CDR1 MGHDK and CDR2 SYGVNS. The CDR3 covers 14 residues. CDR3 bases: TGTGCCAGCAGTCGCAGCGGGGCGAACAATGAGCAGTTCTTC. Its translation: CASSRSGANNEQFF.

The CDR3 sequence: CASSLQGVRGNTIYF. In DNA form, the CDR3 reads TGTGCCAGCAGCCTCCAGGGGGTTCGTGGAAACACCATATATTTT. The chain uses TRBV28 and TRBJ1-3, with 7 bases that match TRBD1. V lost 6 bases to trimming and J lost 3 bases; unmatched junction nucleotides: 8. Looked up from germline, CDR1 is MDHEN and CDR2 is SYDVKM. This CDR3 is 15 amino acids long.

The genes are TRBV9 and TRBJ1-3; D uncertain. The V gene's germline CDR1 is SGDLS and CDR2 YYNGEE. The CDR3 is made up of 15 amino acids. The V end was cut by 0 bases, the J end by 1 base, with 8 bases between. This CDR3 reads CASSVGRISGNTIYF. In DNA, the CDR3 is TGTGCCAGCAGCGTAGGACGGATATCTGGAAACACCATATATTTT.

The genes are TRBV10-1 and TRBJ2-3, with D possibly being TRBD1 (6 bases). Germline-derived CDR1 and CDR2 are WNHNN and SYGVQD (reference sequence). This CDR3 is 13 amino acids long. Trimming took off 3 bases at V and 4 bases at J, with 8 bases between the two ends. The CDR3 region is CASSDRGADTQYF. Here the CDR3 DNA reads TGCGCCAGCAGTGACAGGGGCGCAGATACGCAGTATTTT.

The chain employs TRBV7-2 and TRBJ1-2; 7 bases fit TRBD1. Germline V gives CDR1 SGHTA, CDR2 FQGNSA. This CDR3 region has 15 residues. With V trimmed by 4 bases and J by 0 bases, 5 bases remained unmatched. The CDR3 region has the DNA TGTGCCAGCAGCTCATACGGGACAGCTAACTATGGCTACACCTTC. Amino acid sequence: CASSSYGTANYGYTF.

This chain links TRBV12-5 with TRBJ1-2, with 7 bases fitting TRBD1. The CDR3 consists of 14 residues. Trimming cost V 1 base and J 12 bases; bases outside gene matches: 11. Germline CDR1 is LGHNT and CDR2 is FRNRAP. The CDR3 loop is CASGLALTGTVDTF. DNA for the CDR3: TGTGCTAGTGGTTTGGCCCTAACCGGGACAGTTGACACCTTC.

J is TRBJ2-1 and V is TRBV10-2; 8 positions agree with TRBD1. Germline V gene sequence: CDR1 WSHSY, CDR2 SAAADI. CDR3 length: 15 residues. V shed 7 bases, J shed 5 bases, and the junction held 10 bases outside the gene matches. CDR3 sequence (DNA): TGCGCCAGCAAAAGGACAGGGAGCGGGCACAATGAGCAGTTCTTC. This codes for CASKRTGSGHNEQFF.

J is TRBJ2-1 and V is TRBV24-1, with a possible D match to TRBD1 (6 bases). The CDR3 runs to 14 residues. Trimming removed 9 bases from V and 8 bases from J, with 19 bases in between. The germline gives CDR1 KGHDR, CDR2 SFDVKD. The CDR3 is CATENSFGGHEQFF. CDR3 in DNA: TGTGCCACCGAAAATTCATTTGGGGGCCATGAGCAGTTCTTC.

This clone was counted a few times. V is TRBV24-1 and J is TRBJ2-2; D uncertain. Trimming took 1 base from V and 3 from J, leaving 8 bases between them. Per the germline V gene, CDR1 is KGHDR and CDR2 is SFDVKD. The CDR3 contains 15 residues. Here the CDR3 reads CATSDFRQDTGELFF. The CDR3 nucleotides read TGTGCCACCAGTGATTTTAGGCAGGACACCGGGGAGCTGTTTTTT.

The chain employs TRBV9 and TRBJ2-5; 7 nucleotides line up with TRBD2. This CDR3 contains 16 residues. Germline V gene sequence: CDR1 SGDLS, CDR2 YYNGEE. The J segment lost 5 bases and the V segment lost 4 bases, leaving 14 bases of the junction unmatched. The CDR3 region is CASSPTSVGGFETQYF. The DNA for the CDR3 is TGTGCCAGCAGCCCTACTAGCGTCGGGGGTTTTGAGACCCAGTACTTC.

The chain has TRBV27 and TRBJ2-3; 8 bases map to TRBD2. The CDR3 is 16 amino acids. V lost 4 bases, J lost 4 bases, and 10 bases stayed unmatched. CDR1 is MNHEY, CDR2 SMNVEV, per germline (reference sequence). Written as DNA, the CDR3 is TGTGCCAGCAGTTCCATGGGAGCGGGAGACTCAGATACGCAGTATTTT. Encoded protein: CASSSMGAGDSDTQYF.

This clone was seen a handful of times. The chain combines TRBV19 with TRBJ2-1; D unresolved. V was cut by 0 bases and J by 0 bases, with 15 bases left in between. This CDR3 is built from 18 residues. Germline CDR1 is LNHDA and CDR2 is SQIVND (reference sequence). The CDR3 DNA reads TGTGCCAGTAGTATAGATCAGCCGGGCGCGAGCTCCTACAATGAGCAGTTCTTC. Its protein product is CASSIDQPGASSYNEQFF. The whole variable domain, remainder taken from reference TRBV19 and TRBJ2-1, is DGGITQSPKYLFRKEGQNVTLSCEQNLNHDAMYWYRQDPGQGLRLIYYSQIVNDFQKGDIAEGYSVSREKKESFPLTVTSAQKNPTAFYLCASSIDQPGASSYNEQFFGPGTRLTVL.